A selection of T cell receptor beta chains follows, all from one sample in a study of metastatic and nonmetastatic thyroid tumors. TCRdb re-analyzed the PCR reads through MiXCR. The sample lists 30,000 to 40,000 clones, about 21% occurring once. Sequenced sample: tumor tissue. Receptors were obtained from a male donor with papillary thyroid cancer or a benign thyroid nodule (not recorded which). Some clones in this sample may be carry-over from other donors' samples. Each CDR3 is given with its conserved first and last residue. Fields, in order: clone size, J gene, V gene, D gene, CDR3 DNA, CDR3 protein. The D gene is left open where the match is weak. Not all rows give a size; the values are once, few, many and, for expanded clones, a class.

medium-sized,TRBJ2-1,TRBV6-5,-,TGTGCCAGCGTACCAAGGCGGGGCTTCCTCCCCCACAATGAGCAGTTCTTC,CASVPRRGFLPHNEQFF
once,TRBJ2-1,TRBV20-1,-,TGCAGTGTTGTGGACAGTCACTCCAATGAGCAGTTCTTC,CSVVDSHSNEQFF
many,TRBJ1-3,TRBV28,-,TGTGCCAGCAGTTTACAGGGCGACACCATATATTTT,CASSLQGDTIYF
many,TRBJ2-5,TRBV6-1,-,TGTGCCAGCAGTGAAGGGAGGCGGGAGACCCAGTACTTC,CASSEGRRETQYF
-,TRBJ2-2,TRBV20-1,-,TGCAGTGCTAGTCCGACAGTCAACACCGGGGAGCTGTTTTTT,CSASPTVNTGELFF
-,TRBJ2-5,TRBV6-1,-,TGTGCCAGCAGCTCGACCTCTGCGGGCCAAGAGACCCAGTACTTC,CASSSTSAGQETQYF
-,TRBJ2-7,TRBV27,TRBD1,TGTGCCAGCAGTCAAGGGACAGGTTTATCCTACGAGCAGTACTTC,CASSQGTGLSYEQYF
many,TRBJ2-2,TRBV4-3,TRBD1,TGCGCCAGCAGCCAAGTGGGGGACAGCGCGAACACCGGGGAGCTGTTTTTT,CASSQVGDSANTGELFF
many,TRBJ1-2,TRBV20-1,-,TGCAGTGCTAGATTACCTCGAATTCGGGGCTACACCTTC,CSARLPRIRGYTF
many,TRBJ2-5,TRBV19,TRBD2,TGTGCCAGTAGGCTAGCGGGAGGAGAGACCCAGTACTTC,CASRLAGGETQYF
many,TRBJ2-3,TRBV6-1,-,TGTGCCAGCACGTTAGCGTTTGGCACAGATACGCAGTATTTT,CASTLAFGTDTQYF
many,TRBJ1-2,TRBV4-3,-,TGCGCCGGAAGGGGACTGAACTACAACTATGGCTACACCTTC,CAGRGLNYNYGYTF
-,TRBJ2-7,TRBV2,-,TGTGCCAGCAGCAACGTGGGGCCCGAGCAGTACTTC,CASSNVGPEQYF
many,TRBJ2-2,TRBV18,-,TGTGCCAGCTCACTGGACGGGCGATCCACCGGGGAGCTGTTTTTT,CASSLDGRSTGELFF
many,TRBJ2-5,TRBV7-7,-,TGTGCTAGCAGCTTAGCGTGGCAGGAGACCCAGTACTTC,CASSLAWQETQYF